This entry describes one T cell receptor beta chain. No cognate antigen has been identified for it. One base away there is no much larger clone; base qualities are not given. The sample belongs to a study of cytomegalovirus exposure and HLA in healthy donors (dated 2017 in TCRdb). In terms of the full investigation: According to an earlier analysis of 587 of the donors, 150 million to 200 million T cells yielded 117 million unique TCR beta sequences and around 300 Gb of sequence data. About 280 gigabases of sequencing data and around 90 million unique TCR sequences made up an early release that covered some 640 HLA-typed donors. Among the roughly 410 genotyped donors, around 81% belonged to the genetic ancestry cluster associated with self-reported Caucasian donors. The aim of the study was to test whether cataloging public T cell receptors could identify signatures of past pathogen exposure. The T cell repertoires of around 670 subjects were profiled by immunosequencing and related to cytomegalovirus serostatus. In addition to the first cohort of 666 subjects, a separate validation cohort of approximately 130 different subjects was used. The study combined high-throughput TCR immunosequencing, statistical association of individual TCRs with disease status, and machine learning to predict cytomegalovirus infection status. In a later analysis, previously published TCR beta repertoires from 666 donors were re-analyzed and high-resolution HLA genotyping was added so that TCR occurrence patterns could be studied. The later analysis used no new phenotypic data to find candidate immune exposures, relying instead on TCR beta sequences and their occurrence across donors. In an earlier analysis of about 590 of the donors, high-throughput TCR beta sequencing was used to judge whether each TCR beta V gene segment behaved as functional or pseudogenic. Donor age, sex, ethnicity and CMV serostatus were compiled alongside the repertoire data. A later genetic analysis used genome-wide SNP genotypes for about three fifths of the roughly 700 donors, treating that subset as a discovery cohort. All discovery cohort repertoires had been generated using a single sequencing platform. HLA typing included class I and class II loci at four-digit resolution. The number of typed donors differed by locus: roughly 629-640 for A, B, C, DRB1 and DQB1; some 500 for DQA1; some 610 for DPA1; and some 430 for DPB1. Four to six DR-DQ haplotypes were handled as single units for association and clustering, since linkage in the cohort was strong. On average, around 240,000 unique TCR beta nucleotide sequences were sequenced per donor among a few hundred genotyped donors of the cohort, with roughly a sixth of those sequences being non-productive. Beyond this particular receptor, the publication reports: A later genetic analysis associated a missense DCLRE1C variant with V-gene and J-gene trimming of TCR beta chains, and an independent cohort replicated the association. In an earlier analysis of fewer than 750 of the donors, most TCR beta V segments were observed in productive rearrangements about 87% or about 30% of the time, broadly matching IMGT annotations. Most CMV-associated TCR beta chains appeared to be HLA-restricted in a later analysis, and the HLA associations seemed to be driven largely by CMV exposure. Compared with the approximately 670-donor mean, donors in an Asian-associated ancestry cluster had fewer N-insertions in productive TCRs, according to a later genetic analysis. The cohort was sequenced for TCR beta chains only, and without alpha or paired-chain data the features that could be detected were limited. In a later analysis, around 15,000 TCR beta sequences were associated with specific HLA alleles at a false discovery rate of 0.05. A cluster of highly shared sequence variants was judged likely to be a technical artifact of the sequencing pipeline. The authors suggested that the approach could potentially be generalized to other disease states and immunological phenotypes. When HLA alleles, especially DR and DQ, strongly co-occurred, TCR associations were difficult to assign to individual alleles. Sequencing depth was assumed to be roughly uniform across donors in the presence/absence analyses, though that assumption may not hold. In a later analysis, TCR association rates were found to vary across HLA loci, with the most associated TCRs seen for DRB1 alleles and the fewest for HLA-C alleles. Three of the identified cytomegalovirus-associated TCR beta chains were confirmed in vitro to be specific for cytomegalovirus antigens. In a later analysis, HLA-associated TCR beta chains showed more clonal expansion and lower generation probabilities than non-associated chains that were equally common. Linkage disequilibrium might explain the correlated functional status among segregating V segments, but an unknown experimental factor could not be excluded. In both the original and validation cohorts, the classifier was reported to diagnose cytomegalovirus status with high specificity and sensitivity. Around 16 rarely observed V segments, including chromosome 9 orphons, were excluded from the earlier analysis of some 590 of the donors because counts were too low. A later analysis reported that several top co-occurrence clusters appeared linked to parvovirus B19, influenza, CMV and Epstein-Barr virus. A total of 150 or so TCR beta chains were listed by the study as associated with cytomegalovirus. The only immune exposure information available for the cohort was CMV serostatus. Most TCR sequences were seen in very few donors, while some public TCRs were found in many individuals. Some IMGT-functional V segments, including TRBV6-2 and TRBV6-3, could not be distinguished by the 87-base-pair reads and were therefore excluded. Because HLA typing was missing for some donors at each locus, association tests included only the typed subset. A further reported finding was that TCR beta sequences accurately predicted the HLA-A and HLA-B alleles for most subjects in the first cohort.

Libraries were made using the immunoSEQ multiplex PCR assay. A mixture of 60 forward primers for TCR Vbeta segments and 13 reverse primers for TCR Jbeta segments was used in the multiplex PCR. A multiplex PCR assay on genomic DNA amplified the CDR3 region of rearranged TCR beta genes. On the Illumina HiSeq System, the amplified TCR beta libraries were sequenced as 87-base-pair reads. The authors processed their data as follows. A later analysis tallied around 82 million unique TCR beta chains across the 650 to 750 repertoires, and 10 million to 11 million of those chains were shared by two or more donors. To remove PCR and sequencing errors, raw reads were error-corrected and collapsed into unique sequences using a nearest-neighbor algorithm that merged closely related sequences. Alignment of CDR3 sequences to IMGT reference sequences was used to assign V, D and J gene segments. Each retained sequence needed at least a six-nucleotide match to both a V gene segment and a J gene segment. A rearrangement counted as productive if the CDR3 had no stop codons and remained in frame with V and J, and every other rearrangement counted as non-productive. Following IMGT convention, CDR3 was defined as the stretch from the second conserved V-encoded cysteine up to the conserved J-encoded phenylalanine. Sequences without an unambiguous match to a single V gene segment were excluded from the earlier analysis of approximately 600 of the donors. In an earlier analysis of approximately 590 of the donors, V segments were called functional above 56.7% productive rearrangements and were called segregating when the between-donor standard deviation exceeded 5%. A statistical classification framework was built to diagnose cytomegalovirus status from the catalog of TCR beta chain sequences. A later analysis assigned V and J genes by comparing TCR nucleotide sequences with IMGT/GENE-DB human TR gene sequences. The TCRdist pipeline was used in a later analysis to assign CDR3 sequences and most-parsimonious VDJ recombination scenarios. In a later analysis, each TCR beta chain was defined by its CDR3 amino acid sequence together with its V-gene family, and reads lacking a unique V-gene family were excluded. To address suspected cross-contamination and a sequencing artifact, a later analysis removed around 600 highly shared, low-generation-probability nucleotide sequences. In a later analysis, a clonal expansion index for each public chain was calculated from normalized within-repertoire ranks of inferred template counts. In a later analysis, generation probabilities were computed with a VDJ recombination model fitted to out-of-frame rearrangements, and the resulting probabilities were checked against IGoR. In a later analysis, TCR-TCR, TCR-HLA and TCR-CMV co-occurrence was scored with hypergeometric tests, and a repertoire-size bias correction was applied to TCR pairs. In a later analysis, false discovery rates were estimated by permuting HLA or CMV assignments 20 times. In a later analysis, co-occurring TCRs were grouped using DBSCAN, with TCRdist sequence similarity added in when clustering inside HLA-allele-positive subsets. For co-occurrence clustering, repertoires with fewer than 30,000 or more than 120,000 public chains were excluded, along with about five repertoires with anomalous nucleotide sharing. What TCRdb holds here is the immuneACCESS table cut down to in-frame rearrangements. Part of the clones is not present; checked against another copy, under half of the missing clones reflect an unresolved V gene, and the others are unexplained. For V, J and clone size, that table is used; D and trimming come from the DNA. Across this sample there are 160,000 or so clones, with less than 85% seen only once. 4.3% of the sample goes to the ten largest clones.

The CDR3 starts with the cysteine, ends with the phenylalanine, and has 16 residues. Kept here is only the CDR3 DNA, which spans 48 bases and is read in frame from base 1. V trim: 0 bases; J trim: 10 bases; unmatched bases: 10. The germline V gene encodes CDR1 MGHRA and CDR2 YSYEKL. The cohort consisted of 666 healthy bone marrow donors. All cohort members were sampled while nominally healthy, although unrecorded immune exposures were likely present. The donor tested CMV seronegative and was one of the 352 seronegative cohort members. A peripheral blood sample was collected from each donor, and TCR beta sequencing was performed on peripheral blood mononuclear cells. The Qiagen DNeasy Blood Extraction Kit was used to extract genomic DNA from the blood cell samples.

Rearrangement joined TRBV4-1 to TRBJ2-1, with 9 central nucleotides matching TRBD2. Sequenced: PBMCs. This sequence originates from a man in his forties in good health and CMV-seronegative. CDR3 region: CASSQDAAGGPVEQFF. The DNA reads TGCGCCAGCAGCCAAGATGCCGCGGGGGGGCCAGTCGAGCAGTTCTTC.